What follows are 21 T cell receptor beta chains derived from one specimen sequenced in a study of graft-versus-host responses after intestinal transplantation. Here immunoSEQ multiplex PCR was the method, and the copy in TCRdb shows in-frame clones only, minus some. The sample shows a few thousand clones, around 70% of them seen only once. The sample was PBMCs, taken 510 to 550 days after intestinal transplant. All receptors derive from a human patient who received an intestinal transplant, so some T cells may come from the graft donor.

The rearrangement uses TRBV10-1 and TRBJ2-3; 11 nucleotides match TRBD2. Trimming took 4 bases from V and 2 from J; bases not matched to a gene: 8. This CDR3 region has 17 residues. CDR1 is WNHNN and CDR2 is SYGVQD in the germline V gene (reference sequence). Here the CDR3 reads CASSGTSGGPSTDTQYF. The CDR3 nucleotides are TGCGCCAGCAGTGGAACTAGCGGGGGACCCTCCACAGATACGCAGTATTTT.

Notes on this clone: The germline gene is not matched at one end of the junction; a read error may be the cause. The V gene is TRBV7-9, the J gene TRBJ1-1; unclear D gene. Germline loops: CDR1 SEHNR, CDR2 FQNEAQ (reference sequence). The length of the CDR3 is 16 residues. CDR3 coding DNA: TGCGCCAGCAGCCAAGGTTCGGGTTTTGTTAACACTGAAGCTTTCTTT. This translates into CASSQGSGFVNTEAFF.

In its sample, this clone was seen a few times. This chain links TRBV6-4 with TRBJ2-7; D gene uncertain. The germline V gene has CDR1 MRHNA and CDR2 SNTAGT. The CDR3 consists of 11 residues. Trimming left V 4 bases short and J 5 bases short, with 6 bases between. CDR3 DNA sequence: TGTGCCAGCAGTGTAGGGCACGAGCAGTACTTC. This translates into CASSVGHEQYF.

This chain uses TRBV6-5 with TRBJ2-5, with a tentative D call TRBD2 (6 bases). Germline CDR1 reads MNHEY; CDR2 reads SVGAGI. Trimming left V 8 bases short and J 0 bases short, with 10 bases between. The CDR3 has 13 residues. The CDR3 region has the DNA TGTGCCAGCGGGGGGACGTACCAAGAGACCCAGTACTTC. It encodes CASGGTYQETQYF.

The rearrangement links TRBV5-4 to TRBJ1-2, with D hard to call. Germline V gene lookup returns CDR1 SGHNT and CDR2 YYREEE (reference sequence). This CDR3 has 16 residues. V lost 7 bases and J 4 bases, leaving 23 bases between the germline ends. The CDR3 reads CASLAIIPGKTYGYTF. The CDR3 nucleotides read TGTGCCAGCTTGGCGATCATACCAGGAAAGACCTATGGCTACACCTTC. The full variable domain, in which reference TRBV5-4 and TRBJ1-2 provide the parts outside the CDR3, is ETGVTQSPTHLIKTRGQQVTLRCSSQSGHNTVSWYQQALGQGPQFIFQYYREEENGRGNFPPRFSGLQFPNYSSELNVNALELDDSALYLCASLAIIPGKTYGYTFGSGTRLTVV.

The chain uses TRBV4-1 and TRBJ2-1; TRBD2 aligns across 14 bases. The CDR3 loop spans 16 amino acids. Germline CDR1 is MGHRA and CDR2 is YSYEKL. V shed 6 bases, J shed 8 bases, and the junction held 9 bases outside the gene matches. The CDR3 bases are TGCGCCAGCAGTCTCGCGGGACTAGCGGGGGATGATGAGCAGTTCTTC. Translation gives CASSLAGLAGDDEQFF.

The chain has TRBV7-9 and TRBJ2-1, with D tentatively TRBD1 (6 bases). Trimming pared 5 bases from V and 3 bases from J, leaving 14 bases between. CDR3 size: 15 residues. In germline, CDR1 is SEHNR, CDR2 FQNEAQ (reference sequence). The CDR3 DNA reads as TGTGCCAGCAGCCGCCGGGAACAGGGCTACAATGAGCAGTTCTTC. This gives the protein CASSRREQGYNEQFF.

V gene TRBV7-6 combines with J gene TRBJ1-4, with TRBD1 as a possible D gene (5 bases). The CDR3 consists of 16 residues. From germline, CDR1 is SGHVS and CDR2 FNYEAQ. Trimming pared 1 base from V and 4 bases from J, leaving 13 bases between. DNA for the CDR3: TGTGCCAGCAGCTTAGACGGCGGACACCATAATGAAAAACTGTTTTTT. It is translated as CASSLDGGHHNEKLFF.

The genes are TRBV10-2 and TRBJ1-1; no clear D. Trimming stripped 5 bases from V and 0 bases from J, with 7 bases between. Germline V gene lookup returns CDR1 WSHSY and CDR2 SAAADI. The CDR3 loop spans 13 amino acids. The CDR3 loop is CASSRTVNTEAFF. CDR3 coding DNA: TGCGCCAGCAGTCGGACGGTGAACACTGAAGCTTTCTTT.

The chain couples TRBV27 to TRBJ1-2; no clear D. From germline, CDR1 is MNHEY and CDR2 SMNVEV (reference sequence). The CDR3 totals 12 residues. Deletions cut 6 bases from V and 6 bases from J, with 11 bases between. The CDR3 sequence is CASRSGVNGYTF. The DNA of the CDR3 is TGTGCCAGCAGATCCGGTGTGAATGGCTACACCTTC.

Only a few counts were recorded for this clone. The rearrangement links TRBV6-1 to TRBJ1-1; possible D gene TRBD1, 5 bases. Germline V lookup: CDR1 MNHNS, CDR2 SASEGT. Trimming cost V 5 bases and J 1 base, with 11 bases left between them. The CDR3 spans 14 residues. This CDR3 reads CASSRGPPNTEAFF. The CDR3 DNA sequence: TGTGCCAGCAGTCGGGGACCCCCGAACACTGAAGCTTTCTTT.

The rearrangement joins TRBV23-1 to TRBJ1-4; D gene uncertain. TRBV23-1 has ORF status, its function being uncertain. The CDR3 runs 15 residues. V was pared by 0 bases and J by 7 bases, with 12 bases between. Here the CDR3 DNA reads TGCGCCAGCAGTCAATCGCACGGGTGTGGTGAAAAACTGTTTTTT. It is translated as CASSQSHGCGEKLFF.

DNA of the CDR3: TGTGCCAGCAGTCAAACAGGGGATAGTTCCTACGAGCAGTACTTC. Residues: CASSQTGDSSYEQYF. The chain is built from TRBV6-5 and TRBJ2-7; 7 bases line up with TRBD1. With V trimmed by 5 bases and J by 1 base, 8 bases remained unmatched. CDR1 is MNHEY and CDR2 is SVGAGI in the germline V gene. The CDR3 runs 15 residues.

The chain carries TRBV6-6 and TRBJ2-3; TRBD1 matches 10 bases. CDR3 length: 14 residues. The V segment lost 5 bases and the J segment 4 bases; nucleotides outside the gene matches: 3. CDR1 is MNHNY, CDR2 SVGAGI, per germline (reference sequence). The CDR3 protein is CASSPGTGADTQYF. CDR3 DNA: TGTGCCAGCAGTCCCGGGACAGGGGCAGATACGCAGTATTTT.

The chain recombines TRBV9 with TRBJ2-1; TRBD2 might be the D (5 bases). Germline assignment: CDR1 SGDLS and CDR2 YYNGEE. The CDR3 contains 15 residues. Trimming removed 0 bases at V and 0 bases at J, with 7 bases between. CDR3 amino acids: CASSVVTSSYNEQFF. For the CDR3, the DNA is TGTGCCAGCAGCGTAGTAACTAGCTCCTACAATGAGCAGTTCTTC.

The rearrangement links TRBV6-1 to TRBJ1-5, with D perhaps matching TRBD1 (5 bases). Trimming stripped 1 base from V and 5 bases from J, with 12 bases between. Germline CDR1 and CDR2: MNHNS and SASEGT. This CDR3 contains 15 residues. The CDR3 spells CASSEEGAGHQPQHF. For the CDR3, the DNA is TGTGCCAGCAGTGAAGAAGGGGCAGGGCATCAGCCCCAGCATTTT.

This clone has more than one count but fewer than ten. The V call is TRBV28, the J call TRBJ2-3, with D maybe TRBD2 (6 bases). Trimming left V 5 bases short and J 2 bases short, with 20 bases between. This CDR3 spans 17 amino acids. Germline V gives CDR1 MDHEN, CDR2 SYDVKM. In nucleotides, the CDR3 is TGTGCCAGCAGTACCGAAGTTGGGGACTTCCCCACAGATACGCAGTATTTT. Translation gives CASSTEVGDFPTDTQYF.

V is TRBV6-6 and J is TRBJ2-7, with D perhaps matching TRBD1 (6 bases). Germline V CDR1 and CDR2: MNHNY, SVGAGI (reference sequence). Trimming left V 0 bases short and J 4 bases short, with 13 bases between. The CDR3 sequence is 15 residues long. CDR3 region: CASSYSDSSLYEQYF. In DNA, the CDR3 is TGTGCCAGCAGTTACTCGGACAGTAGCCTTTACGAGCAGTACTTC.

The chain links TRBV7-9 to TRBJ1-2; the D gene is possibly TRBD1 (5 bases). CDR1 SEHNR and CDR2 FQNEAQ come from the germline V gene (reference sequence). The CDR3 consists of 15 residues. V was cut by 5 bases and J by 2 bases, with 15 bases left in between. The CDR3 bases are TGTGCCAGCAGCCAAGTAGCAGGGCCCAACTATGGCTACACCTTC. As protein: CASSQVAGPNYGYTF.

V and J are TRBV5-6 and TRBJ1-6, with D maybe TRBD1 (5 bases). This CDR3 has 15 amino acids. The germline gives CDR1 SGHDT, CDR2 YYEEEE. V gave up 0 bases and J gave up 10 bases, with 14 bases separating them. The CDR3 coding sequence is TGTGCCAGCAGCTTGGAGTCAGGGATGGGATCACCCCTCCACTTT. It codes for CASSLESGMGSPLHF.

The rearrangement links TRBV6-1 to TRBJ2-7; D ambiguous. V lost 5 bases and J lost 1, with 9 bases in between. CDR3 size: 13 residues. Germline loops: CDR1 MNHNS, CDR2 SASEGT. The CDR3 nucleotides are TGTGCCAGCAGTCCGGGCGGATCCTACGAGCAGTACTTC. Translated, it gives CASSPGGSYEQYF.